This section outlines one T cell receptor beta chain sequence together with its context. Its antigen is unidentified. The PCR ran on 60 Vbeta and 13 Jbeta primers. Data came from immunoSEQ multiplex PCR; TCRdb stores just in-frame clones and leaves some out. This table has 100,000 to 150,000 clones, 81% appearing once. The sample comes from a study of cytomegalovirus exposure and HLA in healthy donors. Study-level points and caveats: Reports credit the classifier with highly specific, highly sensitive diagnosis of cytomegalovirus status.

This TCR was sampled from a woman aged 25-40 years in good health and CMV-seronegative. Sequencing used PBMCs.

CDR3 nucleotide sequence: TGTGCCAGCAGCCCCACCTCGACGGGGAACACTGAAGCTTTCTTT. As protein: CASSPTSTGNTEAFF. The V call is TRBV6-1, the J call TRBJ1-1; D remains unclear. V was clipped by 6 bases and J by 1 base, with 15 bases between them. CDR3 size: 15 residues. The germline V gene encodes CDR1 MNHNS and CDR2 SASEGT.